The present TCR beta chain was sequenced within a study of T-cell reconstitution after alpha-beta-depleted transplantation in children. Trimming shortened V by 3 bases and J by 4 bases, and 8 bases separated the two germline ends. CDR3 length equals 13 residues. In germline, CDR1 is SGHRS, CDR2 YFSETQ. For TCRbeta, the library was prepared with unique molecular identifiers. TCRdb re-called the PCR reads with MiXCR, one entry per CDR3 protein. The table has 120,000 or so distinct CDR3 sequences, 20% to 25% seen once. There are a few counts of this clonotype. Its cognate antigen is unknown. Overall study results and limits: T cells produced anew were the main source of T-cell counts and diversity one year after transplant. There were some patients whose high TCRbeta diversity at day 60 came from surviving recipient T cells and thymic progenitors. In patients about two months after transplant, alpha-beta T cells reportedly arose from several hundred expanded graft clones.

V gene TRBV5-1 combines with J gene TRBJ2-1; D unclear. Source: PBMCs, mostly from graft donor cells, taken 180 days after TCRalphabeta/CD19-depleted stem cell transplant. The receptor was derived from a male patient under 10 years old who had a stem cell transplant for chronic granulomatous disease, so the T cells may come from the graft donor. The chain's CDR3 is CASSSHSYNEQFF. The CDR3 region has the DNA TGCGCCAGCAGCTCTCACTCTTACAATGAGCAGTTCTTC.